The 17 T cell receptor beta chains below all came from one sample that was sequenced in a study of blood T cells in healthy people across ages (dated by TCRdb to about 2015). Library generation was performed with 5' RACE. Sequencing used an Illumina HiSeq 2500. A second PCR of roughly 7 to 12 cycles was performed with a sample-barcoded 5' primer and a J-beta primer mix. Using fastp trimming at Q25 and MiXCR clonotype assembly, TCRdb reanalyzed the public sequencing data and kept in-frame beta chains. Entries are consolidated by CDR3 protein sequence, retaining the most common genes and DNA. The sample contains 800,000 to 1,000,000 distinct CDR3 sequences, around 46% of them found a single time. 10% to 15% of the sample belongs to the ten largest clones. Sequenced: blood. The source is a man aged 25 to 45 in good health.

The chain links TRBV7-2 to TRBJ2-3; a weak D match, TRBD1 (5 bases). Germline values: CDR1 SGHTA, CDR2 FQGNSA. The CDR3 has 17 residues. V lost 3 bases and J lost 4, with 20 bases in between. CDR3 residues: CASSFGGASALPDTQYF. The CDR3 DNA reads as TGTGCCAGCAGCTTTGGTGGGGCTTCAGCACTTCCAGATACGCAGTATTTT. Looking up the rest from reference TRBV7-2 and TRBJ2-3 gives the full variable domain: GAGVSQSPSNKVTEKGKDVELRCDPISGHTALYWYRQSLGQGLEFLIYFQGNSAPDKSGLPSDRFSAERTGGSVSTLTIQRTQQEDSAVYLCASSFGGASALPDTQYFGPGTRLTVL.

This clonotype was detected only a few times. The V call is TRBV7-2, the J call TRBJ2-6; D not certain. The CDR3 extends over 17 amino acids. CDR1 is SGHTA, CDR2 FQGNSA, per germline. The V gene lost 8 bases and the J gene lost 1 base, with 18 bases spanning the gap. The CDR3 DNA follows: TGTGCCAGCGGCCCCTTTTCGATTCTTTCTGGGGCCAACGTCCTGACTTTC. This gives the protein CASGPFSILSGANVLTF.

The chain has TRBV3-1 and TRBJ2-1; D perhaps matches TRBD1 (6 bases). The CDR3 totals 13 residues. Germline V gives CDR1 LGHDT, CDR2 YNNKEL (reference sequence). V lost 1 base and J lost 10, with 11 bases in between. The CDR3 nucleotides read TGTGCCAGCAGCCAAGGGCCCGGGACAGAGCAGTTCTTC. Translation gives CASSQGPGTEQFF.

The V gene is TRBV19, the J gene TRBJ2-5, with D possibly being TRBD1 (7 bases). The last part of the DNA fits TRBJ2-7 better; the J call may be wrong. The germline V gene encodes CDR1 LNHDA and CDR2 SQIVND (reference sequence). The CDR3 is 12 residues long. CDR3 sequence (DNA): TGTGCCAGTAGGGGGGGACAGAACGAGCAGTACTTC. This codes for CASRGGQNEQYF.

V is TRBV24-1 and J is TRBJ2-3; D might be TRBD1 (6 bases). Trimming took 1 base from V and 5 from J, leaving 9 bases between them. Per the germline V gene, CDR1 is KGHDR and CDR2 is SFDVKD. The CDR3 runs to 14 residues. The CDR3 DNA is TGTGCCACCAGTGATTTTAGCAGGGGAGATACGCAGTATTTT. It translates to CATSDFSRGDTQYF.

The chain uses TRBV6-2 or TRBV6-3 and TRBJ1-2; no reliable D call. Trimming removed 6 bases at V and 1 base at J, with 15 bases between. The CDR3 is 15 amino acids. Germline V gene lookup returns CDR1 MNHEY and CDR2 SVGEGT. In nucleotides, the CDR3 is TGTGCCAGCAGCCGACCATCTGGCATTAACTATGGCTACACCTTC. Translating it yields CASSRPSGINYGYTF.

The chain links TRBV7-2 to TRBJ2-7, with TRBD1 identical over 7 bases. This CDR3 is built from 14 residues. Germline V gene data show CDR1 as SGHTA and CDR2 as FQGNSA. The V gene end was trimmed by 5 bases and the J gene end by 3 bases; junction bases not matched to a gene: 7. The CDR3: CASSVGTELYEQYF. The CDR3, as DNA: TGTGCCAGCAGCGTCGGGACAGAGCTCTACGAGCAGTACTTC.

The chain couples TRBV29-1 to TRBJ1-2; TRBD1 is a possible D gene (6 bases). Germline CDR1 is SQVTM and CDR2 is ANQGSEA. CDR3 length equals 13 residues. Trimming removed 8 bases at V and 6 bases at J, with 19 bases between. The CDR3 protein is CSTLTGTLDGYTF. In DNA form, the CDR3 reads TGCAGCACCCTCACAGGGACCTTAGATGGCTACACCTTC.

As regards this clonotype: The junction departs from germline at one end; a sequencing error may be responsible. The rearrangement joins TRBV12-3 or TRBV12-4 to TRBJ2-3, with D uncertain. CDR3 length: 12 amino acids. CDR3 bases: TGTGCCAGCAGGACTGGCACAGATACGCGGTATTTT. Translated, it gives CASRTGTDTRYF.

CDR3 nucleotide sequence: TGTGCCAGCAGCATTGGGGGGCAAAGCAATCAGCCCCAGCATTTT. Translating gives CASSIGGQSNQPQHF. The chain employs TRBV7-8 and TRBJ1-5; D is perhaps TRBD1 (6 bases). This CDR3 spans 15 amino acids. Trimming cost V 5 bases and J 1 base, with 12 bases left between them. The germline CDR1 and CDR2 sequences are SGHVS and FQNEAQ.

This clonotype was seen a few times. The chain employs TRBV10-3 and TRBJ2-7, with a possible D match to TRBD1 (6 bases). Between the trimmed V and J ends, which lost 7 bases and 3 bases, there was a span of 22 bases. The CDR3 runs 16 residues. Germline V lookup: CDR1 ENHRY, CDR2 SYGVKD. CDR3 sequence (DNA): TGTGCCATCACCGAGAGAACAGGGAAACACAACTACGAGCAGTACTTC. It yields the protein CAITERTGKHNYEQYF.

The V call is TRBV4-1, the J call TRBJ2-3, with TRBD1 matching 8 bases. Germline-derived CDR1 and CDR2 are MGHRA and YSYEKL. V gave up 1 base and J gave up 2 bases; unmatched junction bases: 5. This CDR3 spans 16 amino acids. The CDR3 region is CASSQVTGGDTDTQYF. The CDR3 coding sequence is TGCGCCAGCAGCCAAGTTACAGGGGGAGACACAGATACGCAGTATTTT.

The genes are TRBV6-5 and TRBJ1-6; D gene unclear. V was shortened by 3 bases and J by 8 bases, with 14 bases between the two germline ends. The CDR3 extends over 15 amino acids. The germline V gene has CDR1 MNHEY and CDR2 SVGAGI. Here the CDR3 reads CASSYWPPGDSPLHF. The CDR3 nucleotides are TGTGCCAGCAGTTATTGGCCCCCGGGAGATTCACCCCTCCACTTT.

The rearrangement links TRBV29-1 to TRBJ2-1; TRBD2 agrees at 8 bases. Looked up from germline, CDR1 is SQVTM and CDR2 is ANQGSEA. This CDR3 has 14 amino acids. Trimming removed 3 bases from V and 4 bases from J; junction bases left unmatched: 5. CDR3 nucleotides: TGCAGCGTTGACATAGCGGGGACATACAATGAGCAGTTCTTC. It translates to CSVDIAGTYNEQFF.

The rearrangement links TRBV6-1 to TRBJ2-1, with 9 bases matching TRBD1. The CDR3 runs to 16 residues. V lost 5 bases and J lost 3; bases outside the gene matches: 8. Germline lookup yields CDR1 MNHNS and CDR2 SASEGT. The CDR3 DNA reads TGTGCCAGCAGTCAAGGGACAGGGCCTATCTACAATGAGCAGTTCTTC. Its translation: CASSQGTGPIYNEQFF.

The chain employs TRBV20-1 and TRBJ2-3; 10 nucleotides line up with TRBD2. Germline trimming cut 1 base from V and 0 bases from J; bases unmatched to any gene: 7. Looked up from germline, CDR1 is DFQATT and CDR2 is SNEGSKA (reference sequence). There are 17 residues in the CDR3. CDR3 DNA sequence: TGCAGTGCTAGAGGGCCTAGCGGGGGCCTGAGCACAGATACGCAGTATTTT. Translated: CSARGPSGGLSTDTQYF.

The chain links TRBV10-3 to TRBJ2-7; D ambiguous. Germline V gene lookup returns CDR1 ENHRY and CDR2 SYGVKD. Trimming shortened V by 5 bases and J by 7 bases, and 12 bases separated the two germline ends. The CDR3 spans 12 residues. The CDR3 region is CAISPNTWEQYF. The CDR3 bases are TGTGCCATCAGTCCTAACACTTGGGAGCAGTACTTC.